The next 25 T cell receptor beta chains were all read from a single sample in a study of T cell responses to AZD1222 COVID-19 vaccine. TCRdb's copy holds only in-frame clones and misses some; the assay was immunoSEQ multiplex PCR. The data contain 95,000 to 110,000 clones, 85% to 95% of them seen just once; the ten biggest clones take up about 5%. This material consisted of peripheral blood, taken on day 0 of AZD1222 vaccination. The receptors originated from an adult in good health.

The CDR3 nucleotides read TGTGCCAGCAGCCAAAATCCAGGGGGTTTGAACACTGAAGCTTTCTTT. Protein sequence: CASSQNPGGLNTEAFF. This sequence joins TRBV3-1 (or the pseudogene TRBV3-2) and TRBJ1-1; 7 nucleotides agree with TRBD1. This CDR3 has 16 residues. Per the germline V gene, CDR1 is LGHDT and CDR2 is YNNKEL (reference sequence). V lost 2 bases to trimming and J lost 0 bases; unmatched junction nucleotides: 6.

The chain joins TRBV2 to TRBJ2-7; 9 bases fit TRBD2. Germline V gene data show CDR1 as SNHLY and CDR2 as FYNNEI. Unmatched junction bases numbered 6, after V lost 6 bases and J lost 0 bases. CDR3 length equals 15 residues. This CDR3 reads CASRLLAGSSYEQYF. CDR3 nucleotides: TGTGCCAGCAGGCTCCTAGCGGGAAGCTCCTACGAGCAGTACTTC.

This sequence joins TRBV7-2 and TRBJ2-7, with TRBD2 matching over 7 bases. The CDR3 loop spans 15 amino acids. Trimming at V came to 4 bases and at J to 4 bases, leaving 10 bases not matched to a gene. Germline-derived CDR1 and CDR2 are SGHTA and FQGNSA. The CDR3 nucleotides read TGTGCCAGCAGCTCCGGGGGGACCATCCCATACGAGCAGTACTTC. This codes for CASSSGGTIPYEQYF.

The chain recombines TRBV5-4 with TRBJ2-3, with 9 bases lining up with TRBD1. Germline V gives CDR1 SGHNT, CDR2 YYREEE (reference sequence). The CDR3 contains 16 residues. With V trimmed by 4 bases and J by 5 bases, 11 bases remained unmatched. The CDR3 DNA reads as TGTGCCAGCAGCCCCCCGGGACAGGGTTTCAAAGATACGCAGTATTTT. Its protein product is CASSPPGQGFKDTQYF.

The V and J genes are TRBV9 and TRBJ2-2; tentative D call: TRBD2 (5 bases). Germline loops: CDR1 SGDLS, CDR2 YYNGEE. The CDR3 sequence is 13 residues long. Trimming pared 6 bases from V and 6 bases from J, leaving 12 bases between. CDR3 sequence: CASTPGSAGELFF. The CDR3 DNA sequence: TGTGCCAGCACCCCAGGTAGCGCCGGGGAGCTGTTTTTT.

The chain couples TRBV13 to TRBJ2-5, with 14 bases identical to TRBD2. The germline gives CDR1 PRHDT, CDR2 FYEKMQ (reference sequence). With V trimmed by 0 bases and J by 4 bases, 4 bases remained unmatched. There are 17 residues in the CDR3. CDR3 bases: TGTGCCAGCAGCTTAGGCAGGGGACTAGCGGGAGCAGAGACCCAGTACTTC. It is translated as CASSLGRGLAGAETQYF.

The V gene is TRBV6-1, the J gene TRBJ2-7; tentative D call: TRBD1 (7 bases). Germline V gives CDR1 MNHNS, CDR2 SASEGT. The CDR3 contains 15 residues. V was trimmed by 0 bases and J by 2 bases, leaving 11 bases between them. CDR3 bases: TGTGCCAGCAGTGAAGCGCGGGACAGCACCTACGAGCAGTACTTC. Encoded protein: CASSEARDSTYEQYF.

The J gene is TRBJ2-7, the V gene TRBV6-2 or TRBV6-3; 8 bases align to TRBD2. Germline trimming cut 4 bases from V and 4 bases from J; bases unmatched to any gene: 9. The CDR3 has 15 residues. CDR1 MNHEY and CDR2 SVGEGT come from the germline V gene. The CDR3 reads CASSSPGRGAYEQYF. The CDR3 DNA is TGTGCCAGCAGTTCCCCCGGGAGGGGAGCGTACGAGCAGTACTTC.

A word on this clone: The junction and the germline gene differ at one end; a read error may be behind it. The genes are TRBV20-1 and TRBJ1-5; D is ambiguous. The CDR3 extends over 13 amino acids. Germline CDR1 is DFQATT and CDR2 is SNEGSKA (reference sequence). CDR3 sequence (DNA): TGCAGTGCTAGTAGCAGTCCCAATCTGCCCCAGCATTTT. It codes for CSASSSPNLPQHF.

This clone was detected a few times. This chain joins TRBV27 and TRBJ2-1; TRBD2 matches at 9 bases. V gave up 6 bases and J gave up 7 bases; unmatched junction bases: 13. CDR1 and CDR2 from the germline V gene are MNHEY and SMNVEV (reference sequence). The CDR3 totals 16 residues. CDR3 sequence: CASSFLAAGGPNEQFF. In nucleotides, the CDR3 is TGTGCCAGCAGCTTCCTTGCCGCGGGAGGGCCGAATGAGCAGTTCTTC.

The J gene is TRBJ2-2, the V gene TRBV7-3; D ambiguous. The germline V and J ends were trimmed by 1 base and 1 base, with 10 bases remaining between them. This CDR3 contains 16 residues. In germline, CDR1 is SGHTA, CDR2 FQGTGA. For the CDR3, the DNA is TGTGCCAGCAGCTTAAATCCCACCTTGAACACCGGGGAGCTGTTTTTT. Its protein product is CASSLNPTLNTGELFF.

This clone has just one count. The chain is built from TRBV27 and TRBJ2-3, with D uncertain. Trimming removed 6 bases from V and 2 bases from J, with 6 bases in between. The CDR3 spans 12 residues. Germline V gives CDR1 MNHEY, CDR2 SMNVEV (reference sequence). The CDR3 DNA reads TGTGCCAGCAGCAGCTTCACAGATACGCAGTATTTT. Its protein is CASSSFTDTQYF.

The chain employs TRBV19 and TRBJ1-4; possibly TRBD1 for D (5 bases). The CDR3 is 17 residues long. Germline CDR1 LNHDA, CDR2 SQIVND (reference sequence). V gave up 5 bases and J gave up 8 bases, with 24 bases separating them. The CDR3 reads CASSPIKLPGLSEKLFF. CDR3 coding DNA: TGTGCCAGTAGTCCAATAAAACTGCCGGGACTTTCGGAAAAACTGTTTTTT.

The V gene is TRBV29-1, the J gene TRBJ1-2; D is perhaps TRBD1 (5 bases). CDR1 and CDR2 (germline): SQVTM, ANQGSEA. The CDR3 covers 13 residues. CDR3 in amino acids: CGLRGRAGDGYTF. The DNA of the CDR3 is TGCGGCCTCCGGGGCAGGGCGGGCGATGGCTACACCTTC.

The CDR3 nucleotides are TGCAGCGTTCGGGACAGTGGATCTAATGAAAAACTGTTTTTT. This sequence encodes CSVRDSGSNEKLFF. V usage is TRBV29-1 and J usage is TRBJ1-4; 7 bases are a match to TRBD1. J gave up 3 bases and V 5 bases, and 6 bases lay outside the gene matches. Germline CDR1 and CDR2: SQVTM and ANQGSEA. The CDR3 has 14 residues.

This sequence joins TRBV6-5 and TRBJ2-7, with 10 positions matching TRBD2. Germline lookup yields CDR1 MNHEY and CDR2 SVGAGI. The CDR3 is made up of 15 amino acids. V shed 1 base, J shed 6 bases, and the junction held 6 bases outside the gene matches. The CDR3 region has the DNA TGTGCCAGCAGTTACTTAGGTATAGCGGGAGGCGAGCAGTACTTC. This sequence encodes CASSYLGIAGGEQYF.

This chain joins TRBV7-9 and TRBJ1-3; a weak D match, TRBD1 (5 bases). Trimming pared 3 bases from V and 2 bases from J, leaving 8 bases between. This CDR3 has 14 amino acids. Germline V CDR1 and CDR2: SEHNR, FQNEAQ (reference sequence). Written as DNA, the CDR3 is TGTGCCAGCAGCTTGAGCAGGGCTGGAAACACCATATATTTT. Translating gives CASSLSRAGNTIYF.

This chain joins TRBV7-9 and TRBJ1-2; D unresolved. The CDR3 has 16 amino acids. Germline values: CDR1 SEHNR, CDR2 FQNEAQ (reference sequence). The germline V and J ends were trimmed by 1 base and 1 base, with 13 bases remaining between them. The CDR3 region is CASSLDEPRVNYGYTF. CDR3 DNA sequence: TGTGCCAGCAGCTTAGACGAGCCGAGGGTTAACTATGGCTACACCTTC.

The chain combines TRBV4-2 with TRBJ2-2; the match to TRBD2 covers 8 bases. Germline V gene data show CDR1 as LGHNA and CDR2 as YNFKEQ. The V gene end was trimmed by 1 base and the J gene end by 4 bases; junction bases not matched to a gene: 5. The CDR3 is 16 residues long. The CDR3 DNA is TGTGCCAGCAGCCAAGCGGGAGGGCGTGGCACCGGGGAGCTGTTTTTT. Residues: CASSQAGGRGTGELFF.

The chain has TRBV11-2 and TRBJ2-1; D not certain. Trimming took off 1 base at V and 2 bases at J, with 15 bases between the two ends. The CDR3 loop spans 17 amino acids. Germline assignment: CDR1 SGHAT and CDR2 FQNNGV. The DNA of the CDR3 is TGTGCCAGCAGCTTAGTCCCGTCGGTTCCACCCTACAATGAGCAGTTCTTC. This gives the protein CASSLVPSVPPYNEQFF. Full variable domain (outside the CDR3, taken from reference TRBV11-2 and TRBJ2-1): EAGVAQSPRYKIIEKRQSVAFWCNPISGHATLYWYQQILGQGPKLLIQFQNNGVVDDSQLPKDRFSAERLKGVDSTLKIQPAKLEDSAVYLCASSLVPSVPPYNEQFFGPGTRLTVL.

The V call is TRBV5-4, the J call TRBJ2-1; 8 bases line up with TRBD2. V shed 3 bases and J 6 bases; nucleotides not matched to a gene: 17. Germline V CDR1 and CDR2: SGHNT, YYREEE (reference sequence). This CDR3 has 18 residues. The CDR3 sequence: CASSSLPPQREKRNEQFF. The CDR3 bases are TGTGCCAGCAGCTCCCTCCCCCCCCAGCGGGAGAAGCGCAATGAGCAGTTCTTC.

This chain links TRBV9 with TRBJ2-7; D call uncertain. V was trimmed by 3 bases and J by 8 bases, leaving 18 bases between them. This CDR3 is 14 amino acids long. CDR1 and CDR2 from the germline V gene are SGDLS and YYNGEE. As DNA, the CDR3 is TGTGCCAGCAGCGCCTCAGATTCACCTACGCAGCAGTACTTC. Protein: CASSASDSPTQQYF.

The V and J genes are TRBV5-1 and TRBJ2-1; the D gene is possibly TRBD2 (6 bases). Per the germline V gene, CDR1 is SGHRS and CDR2 is YFSETQ. This CDR3 region has 15 residues. V dropped 0 bases and J dropped 4 bases, with 11 bases sitting between them. CDR3 sequence: CASSLVPGAYNEQFF. CDR3 sequence (DNA): TGCGCCAGCAGCTTGGTTCCGGGAGCTTACAATGAGCAGTTCTTC. The whole variable domain, filled in from reference TRBV5-1 and TRBJ2-1, reads KAGVTQTPRYLIKTRGQQVTLSCSPISGHRSVSWYQQTPGQGLQFLFEYFSETQRNKGNFPGRFSGRQFSNSRSEMNVSTLELGDSALYLCASSLVPGAYNEQFFGPGTRLTVL.

The gene calls are TRBV6-2 or TRBV6-3 and TRBJ2-1; D is undetermined. CDR1 and CDR2 (germline): MNHEY, SVGEGT. Trimming shortened V by 0 bases and J by 0 bases, and 9 bases separated the two germline ends. The CDR3 has 16 residues. The CDR3 nucleotides are TGTGCCAGCAGTTACTCAGGCTCGAGCTCCTACAATGAGCAGTTCTTC. Translated, it gives CASSYSGSSSYNEQFF.

The chain recombines TRBV11-2 with TRBJ2-3, with D possibly being TRBD2 (6 bases). Trimming removed 3 bases from V and 2 bases from J, with 9 bases in between. The CDR3 has 14 amino acids. CDR1 and CDR2 (germline): SGHAT, FQNNGV. CDR3 protein: CASSFREPTDTQYF. CDR3 in DNA: TGTGCCAGCAGCTTTCGGGAGCCCACAGATACGCAGTATTTT.